What follows are 11 T cell receptor beta chains derived from one specimen sequenced in a study of T cells after yellow fever vaccination. In TCRdb, the 5' RACE reads were re-called with MiXCR into one record per CDR3 protein. Among 500,000 to 550,000 distinct CDR3 sequences listed, 21% were seen once. Sequenced material: PBMCs, taken roughly 20 days after the first yellow fever vaccination. The receptors were gathered from a man aged 18 to 29 who received the YFV17D yellow fever vaccine.

The rearrangement joins TRBV7-2 to TRBJ2-3; a weak D match, TRBD1 (5 bases). Trimming shortened V by 1 base and J by 6 bases, and 11 bases separated the two germline ends. This CDR3 is built from 14 residues. Per the germline V gene, CDR1 is SGHTA and CDR2 is FQGNSA. The CDR3 here is CASSLDRLGDTQYF. In DNA, the CDR3 is TGTGCCAGCAGCTTAGACAGGCTAGGGGATACGCAGTATTTT. Full variable domain (remainder filled in from reference TRBV7-2 and TRBJ2-3): GAGVSQSPSNKVTEKGKDVELRCDPISGHTALYWYRQSLGQGLEFLIYFQGNSAPDKSGLPSDRFSAERTGGSVSTLTIQRTQQEDSAVYLCASSLDRLGDTQYFGPGTRLTVL.

The V gene is TRBV3-1, the J gene TRBJ1-5; D is unclear. Germline-derived CDR1 and CDR2 are LGHDT and YNNKEL (reference sequence). V lost 0 bases and J lost 5, with 8 bases in between. This CDR3 contains 14 residues. The CDR3: CASSQDVWYQPQHF. DNA for the CDR3: TGTGCCAGCAGCCAAGACGTCTGGTATCAGCCCCAGCATTTT.

This clonotype came up a few times. The chain recombines TRBV20-1 with TRBJ2-7; D remains unclear. The CDR3 is made up of 13 amino acids. Germline V lookup: CDR1 DFQATT, CDR2 SNEGSKA (reference sequence). V was clipped by 5 bases and J by 5 bases, with 16 bases between them. Written as DNA, the CDR3 is TGCAGTGCTGAGACGGTCCCTGAAAACGAGCAGTACTTC. Amino acids: CSAETVPENEQYF.

This clonotype was observed at least ten times. This chain uses TRBV5-6 with TRBJ2-1; TRBD1 matches at 9 bases. There are 13 residues in the CDR3. The V segment lost 0 bases and the J segment 8 bases; nucleotides outside the gene matches: 0. Germline values: CDR1 SGHDT, CDR2 YYEEEE. The DNA of the CDR3 is TGTGCCAGCAGCTTGGACAGGGGGCATGAGCAGTTCTTC. The encoded protein is CASSLDRGHEQFF.

This clonotype was seen more than once but under ten times. The chain employs TRBV7-6 and TRBJ1-1; D unresolved. The CDR3 consists of 12 residues. In germline, CDR1 is SGHVS, CDR2 FNYEAQ. Trimming stripped 3 bases from V and 7 bases from J, with 9 bases between. The CDR3 nucleotides are TGTGCCAGCAGCTTTACCGGGGATGAAGCTTTCTTT. Its protein product is CASSFTGDEAFF.

The rearrangement uses TRBV7-9 and TRBJ2-5; TRBD2 is a possible D gene (6 bases). In germline, CDR1 is SEHNR, CDR2 FQNEAQ (reference sequence). There are 14 residues in the CDR3. Trimming pared 1 base from V and 3 bases from J, leaving 9 bases between. DNA for the CDR3: TGTGCCAGCAGCTTAGAGGCGGGGAAAGAGACCCAGTACTTC. This translates into CASSLEAGKETQYF.

This clonotype was observed a handful of times. The chain uses TRBV29-1 and TRBJ2-3; no clear D. V lost 2 bases and J 6 bases, leaving 6 bases between the germline ends. The CDR3 extends over 11 amino acids. Per the germline V gene, CDR1 is SQVTM and CDR2 is ANQGSEA. The CDR3: CSVEFGDTQYF. CDR3 in DNA: TGCAGCGTTGAATTCGGGGATACGCAGTATTTT.

This clonotype was picked up a small number of times. This sequence joins TRBV18 and TRBJ2-7; 7 bases line up with TRBD1. The CDR3 has 12 residues. Germline-derived CDR1 and CDR2 are KGHSH and LQKENI. With 1 base clipped from V and 11 bases from J, the junction kept 5 bases outside the gene matches. The CDR3 DNA sequence: TGTGCCAGCTCACCACTCCCACAGGGGAAGTACTTC. This sequence encodes CASSPLPQGKYF. Looking up the rest from reference TRBV18 and TRBJ2-7 gives the full variable domain: NAGVMQNPRHLVRRRGQEARLRCSPMKGHSHVYWYRQLPEEGLKFMVYLQKENIIDESGMPKERFSAEFPKEGPSILRIQQVVRGDSAAYFCASSPLPQGKYFGPGTRLTVT.

Ten or more counts support this clonotype. The CDR3 here is CASSVGDNIQYF. The CDR3 nucleotides are TGTGCCAGCAGTGTGGGGGATAACATTCAGTACTTC. The gene calls are TRBV6-1 and TRBJ2-4; D is possibly TRBD1 or TRBD2 (5 bases each). This CDR3 is 12 amino acids long. Trimming took 4 bases from V and 7 from J, leaving 8 bases between them. From germline, CDR1 is MNHNS and CDR2 SASEGT.

The V gene is TRBV7-2, the J gene TRBJ1-2; a weak D match, TRBD1 (5 bases). The CDR3 totals 13 residues. CDR1 is SGHTA and CDR2 is FQGNSA in the germline V gene. V gave up 2 bases and J gave up 7 bases, with 11 bases separating them. The DNA of the CDR3 is TGTGCCAGCAGCTTACGGGGCGAGGTTGGCTACACCTTC. This translates into CASSLRGEVGYTF.

The chain links TRBV25-1 to TRBJ1-1; 10 bases agree with TRBD1. The CDR3 contains 11 residues. The germline V gene has CDR1 MGHDK and CDR2 SYGVNS. Germline trimming cut 8 bases from V and 13 bases from J; bases unmatched to any gene: 7. The DNA for the CDR3 is TGTGCCAGCGGCTACCGGGACAGGGGTTTCTTT. It yields the protein CASGYRDRGFF.